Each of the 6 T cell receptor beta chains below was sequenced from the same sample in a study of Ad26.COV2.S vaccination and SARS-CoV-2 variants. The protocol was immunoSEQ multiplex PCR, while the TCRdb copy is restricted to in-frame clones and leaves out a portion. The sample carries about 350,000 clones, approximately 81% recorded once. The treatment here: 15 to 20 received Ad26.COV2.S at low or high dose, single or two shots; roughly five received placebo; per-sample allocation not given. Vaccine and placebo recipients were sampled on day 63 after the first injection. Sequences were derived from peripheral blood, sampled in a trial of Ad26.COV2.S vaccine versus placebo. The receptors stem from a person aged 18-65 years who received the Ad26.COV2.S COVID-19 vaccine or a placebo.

The CDR3 loop reads CASSLGGTPLAPLHF. The CDR3 bases are TGTGCCAGCAGCTTGGGCGGGACACCCCTGGCACCCCTCCACTTT. The chain has TRBV5-5 and TRBJ1-6; TRBD1 is a possible D gene (6 bases). CDR3 length: 15 amino acids. Trimming shortened V by 0 bases and J by 11 bases, and 15 bases separated the two germline ends. CDR1 SGHKS and CDR2 YYEKEE come from the germline V gene (reference sequence).

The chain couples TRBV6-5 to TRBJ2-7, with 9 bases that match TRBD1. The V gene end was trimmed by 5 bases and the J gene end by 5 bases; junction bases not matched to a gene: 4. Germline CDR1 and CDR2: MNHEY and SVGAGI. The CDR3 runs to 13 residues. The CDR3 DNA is TGTGCCAGCAGTCCCGGGACAGGGAACGAGCAGTACTTC. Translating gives CASSPGTGNEQYF.

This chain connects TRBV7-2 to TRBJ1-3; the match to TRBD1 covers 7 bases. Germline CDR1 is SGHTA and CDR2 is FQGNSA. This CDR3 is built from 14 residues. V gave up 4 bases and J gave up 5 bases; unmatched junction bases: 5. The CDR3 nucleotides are TGTGCCAGCAGCTCCCGACAGGGTCGAAACACCATATATTTT. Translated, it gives CASSSRQGRNTIYF.

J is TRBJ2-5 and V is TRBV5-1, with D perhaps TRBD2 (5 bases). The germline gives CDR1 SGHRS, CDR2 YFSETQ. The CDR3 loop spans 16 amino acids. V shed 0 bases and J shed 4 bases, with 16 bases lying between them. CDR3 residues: CASSLAGVVAGETQYF. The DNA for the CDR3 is TGCGCCAGCAGCTTGGCCGGGGTGGTAGCAGGAGAGACCCAGTACTTC.

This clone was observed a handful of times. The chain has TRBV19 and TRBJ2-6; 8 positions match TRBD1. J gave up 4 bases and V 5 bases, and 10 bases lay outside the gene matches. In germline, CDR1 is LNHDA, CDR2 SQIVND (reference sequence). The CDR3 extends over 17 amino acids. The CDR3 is CASSGGQGVSGANVLTF. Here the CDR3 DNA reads TGTGCCAGTAGTGGAGGACAGGGTGTATCCGGGGCCAACGTCCTGACTTTC.

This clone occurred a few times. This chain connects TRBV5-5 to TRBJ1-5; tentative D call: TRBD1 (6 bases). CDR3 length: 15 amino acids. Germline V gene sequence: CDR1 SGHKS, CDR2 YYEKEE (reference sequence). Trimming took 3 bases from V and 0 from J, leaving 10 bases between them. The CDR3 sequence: CASSSGHNSNQPQHF. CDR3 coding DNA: TGTGCCAGCAGCTCGGGACACAATAGCAATCAGCCCCAGCATTTT.